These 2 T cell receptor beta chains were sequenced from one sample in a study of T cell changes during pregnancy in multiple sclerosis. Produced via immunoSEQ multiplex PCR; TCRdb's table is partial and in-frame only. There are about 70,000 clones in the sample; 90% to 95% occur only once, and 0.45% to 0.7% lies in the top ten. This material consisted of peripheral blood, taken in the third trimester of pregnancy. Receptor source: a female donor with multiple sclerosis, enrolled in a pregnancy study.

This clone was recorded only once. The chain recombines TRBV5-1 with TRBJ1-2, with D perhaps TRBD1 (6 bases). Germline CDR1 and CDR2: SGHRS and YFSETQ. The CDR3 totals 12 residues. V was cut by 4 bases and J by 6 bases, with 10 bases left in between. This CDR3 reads CASSHSGDGYTF. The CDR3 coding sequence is TGCGCCAGCAGCCATTCAGGGGATGGCTACACCTTC.

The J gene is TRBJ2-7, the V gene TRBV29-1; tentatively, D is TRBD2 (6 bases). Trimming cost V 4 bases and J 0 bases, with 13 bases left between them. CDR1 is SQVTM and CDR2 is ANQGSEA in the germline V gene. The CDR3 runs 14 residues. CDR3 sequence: CSVVVAANSYEQYF. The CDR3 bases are TGCAGCGTTGTTGTAGCGGCTAACTCCTACGAGCAGTACTTC.